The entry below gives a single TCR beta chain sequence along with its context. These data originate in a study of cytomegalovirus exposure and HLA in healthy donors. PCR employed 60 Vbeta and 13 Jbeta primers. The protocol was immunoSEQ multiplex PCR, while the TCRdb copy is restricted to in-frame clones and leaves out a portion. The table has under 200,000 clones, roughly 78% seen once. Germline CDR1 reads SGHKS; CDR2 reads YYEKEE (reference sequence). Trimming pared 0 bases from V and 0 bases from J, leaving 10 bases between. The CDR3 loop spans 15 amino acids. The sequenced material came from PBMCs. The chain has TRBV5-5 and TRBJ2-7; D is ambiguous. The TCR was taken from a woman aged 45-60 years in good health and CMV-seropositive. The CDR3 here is CASSLGPGASYEQYF. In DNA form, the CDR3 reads TGTGCCAGCAGCTTGGGGCCCGGAGCCTCCTACGAGCAGTACTTC.